The 5 T cell receptor beta chains presented below share a single source sample, sequenced in a study of graft-versus-host responses after intestinal transplantation. The antigens these receptors bind are not known. Clones were read by immunoSEQ multiplex PCR, and TCRdb kept only the in-frame ones, dropping some. In the table there are over 85,000 clones, approximately 92% of which are singletons. This material consisted of unstimulated CD8+ T cells sorted from spleen or lymph node cells, taken before intestinal transplant. These receptors all come from a human donor who received an intestinal transplant.

V usage is TRBV27 and J usage is TRBJ2-1; 12 nucleotides agree with TRBD1. The ends lost 4 bases at V and 10 bases at J; junction bases unmatched: 11. Germline CDR1 and CDR2: MNHEY and SMNVEV (reference sequence). This CDR3 region has 16 residues. The CDR3 is CASSSDPGQGAGEQFF. As DNA, the CDR3 is TGTGCCAGCAGTTCCGATCCGGGACAGGGGGCTGGGGAGCAGTTCTTC.

The rearrangement uses TRBV6-1 and TRBJ2-3, with 7 bases aligning to TRBD2. This CDR3 is built from 16 residues. From germline, CDR1 is MNHNS and CDR2 SASEGT. After removal of 4 bases from V and 2 bases from J, the junction contained 9 bases not matched to a gene. The CDR3 DNA is TGTGCCAGCAGTGGAACCTTGGGGGGGGACACAGATACGCAGTATTTT. Translated: CASSGTLGGDTDTQYF.

The rearrangement links TRBV30 to TRBJ1-1; no reliable D call. Germline V gives CDR1 GTSNPN, CDR2 SVGIG (reference sequence). The CDR3 consists of 15 residues. Trimming took 3 bases from V and 5 from J, leaving 19 bases between them. The CDR3 is CAWRRATQLRTEAFF. CDR3 sequence (DNA): TGTGCCTGGAGGAGGGCAACCCAGTTGAGGACTGAAGCTTTCTTT.

The genes are TRBV11-2 and TRBJ2-7; D call uncertain. Germline V gene lookup returns CDR1 SGHAT and CDR2 FQNNGV. The CDR3 extends over 12 amino acids. Trimming removed 5 bases at V and 2 bases at J, with 7 bases between. CDR3 nucleotides: TGTGCCAGCAGCACCGGAGCCTACGAGCAGTACTTC. This codes for CASSTGAYEQYF. The full variable domain, in which reference TRBV11-2 and TRBJ2-7 provide the parts outside the CDR3, is EAGVAQSPRYKIIEKRQSVAFWCNPISGHATLYWYQQILGQGPKLLIQFQNNGVVDDSQLPKDRFSAERLKGVDSTLKIQPAKLEDSAVYLCASSTGAYEQYFGPGTRLTVT.

A note on this clone: Other DNA sequences from this sample encode an identical CDR3 as well. The V and J genes are TRBV27 and TRBJ2-7, with no clear D. From germline, CDR1 is MNHEY and CDR2 SMNVEV (reference sequence). The CDR3 length is 13 residues. The V and J ends lost 2 bases and 2 bases respectively, with 7 bases between them. CDR3 protein: CASSLGRTYEQYF. The CDR3 coding sequence is TGTGCCAGCAGTTTAGGCAGGACCTACGAGCAGTACTTC.